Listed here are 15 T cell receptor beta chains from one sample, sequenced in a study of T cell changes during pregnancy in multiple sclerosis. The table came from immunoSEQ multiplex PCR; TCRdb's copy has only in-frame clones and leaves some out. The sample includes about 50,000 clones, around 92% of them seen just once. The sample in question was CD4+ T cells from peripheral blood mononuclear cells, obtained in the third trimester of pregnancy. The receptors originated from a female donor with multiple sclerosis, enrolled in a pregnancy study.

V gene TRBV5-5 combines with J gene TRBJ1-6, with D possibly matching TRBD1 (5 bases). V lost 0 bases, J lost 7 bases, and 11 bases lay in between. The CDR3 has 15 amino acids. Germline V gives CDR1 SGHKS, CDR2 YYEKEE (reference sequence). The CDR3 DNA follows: TGTGCCAGCAGCTTGGGGGGGGTAGGGAATTCACCCCTCCACTTT. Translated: CASSLGGVGNSPLHF.

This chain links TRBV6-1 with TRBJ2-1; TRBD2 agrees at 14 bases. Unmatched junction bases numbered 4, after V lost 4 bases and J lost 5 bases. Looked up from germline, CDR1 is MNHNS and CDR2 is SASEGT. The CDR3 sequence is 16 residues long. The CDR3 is CASSATSGGVNNEQFF. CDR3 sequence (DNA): TGTGCCAGCAGTGCGACTAGCGGGGGGGTAAACAATGAGCAGTTCTTC.

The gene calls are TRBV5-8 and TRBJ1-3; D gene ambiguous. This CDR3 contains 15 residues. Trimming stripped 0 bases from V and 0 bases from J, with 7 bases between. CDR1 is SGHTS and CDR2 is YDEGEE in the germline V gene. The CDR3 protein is CASSLDGASGNTIYF. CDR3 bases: TGTGCCAGCAGCTTGGACGGAGCCTCTGGAAACACCATATATTTT.

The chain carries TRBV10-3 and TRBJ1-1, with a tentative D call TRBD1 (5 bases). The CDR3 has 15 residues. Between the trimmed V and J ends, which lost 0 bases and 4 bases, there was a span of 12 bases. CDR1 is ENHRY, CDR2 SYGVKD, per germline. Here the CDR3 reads CAISESWGAGTEAFF. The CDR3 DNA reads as TGTGCCATCAGTGAGTCCTGGGGCGCCGGCACTGAAGCTTTCTTT.

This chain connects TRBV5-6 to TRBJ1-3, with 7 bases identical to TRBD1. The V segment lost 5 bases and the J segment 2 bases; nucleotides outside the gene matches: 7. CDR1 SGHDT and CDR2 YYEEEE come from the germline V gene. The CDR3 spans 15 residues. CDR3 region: CASSPDRRPGNTIYF. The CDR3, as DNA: TGTGCCAGCAGTCCGGACAGGCGACCTGGAAACACCATATATTTT.

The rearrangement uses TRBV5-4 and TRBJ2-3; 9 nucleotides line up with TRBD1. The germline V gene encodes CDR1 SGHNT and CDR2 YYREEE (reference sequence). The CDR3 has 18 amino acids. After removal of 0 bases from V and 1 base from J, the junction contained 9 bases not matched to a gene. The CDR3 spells CASSLAGTGRGGTDTQYF. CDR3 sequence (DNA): TGTGCCAGCAGCTTGGCCGGGACAGGGAGGGGTGGCACAGATACGCAGTATTTT. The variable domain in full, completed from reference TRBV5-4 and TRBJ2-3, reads ETGVTQSPTHLIKTRGQQVTLRCSSQSGHNTVSWYQQALGQGPQFIFQYYREEENGRGNFPPRFSGLQFPNYSSELNVNALELDDSALYLCASSLAGTGRGGTDTQYFGPGTRLTVL.

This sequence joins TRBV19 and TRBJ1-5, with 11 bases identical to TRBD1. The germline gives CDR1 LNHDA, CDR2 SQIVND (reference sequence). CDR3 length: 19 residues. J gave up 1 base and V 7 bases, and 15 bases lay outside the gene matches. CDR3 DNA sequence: TGTGCCAGTAACAATCCCTGGCGGACAGGGGGCAGGAGCAATCAGCCCCAGCATTTT. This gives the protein CASNNPWRTGGRSNQPQHF. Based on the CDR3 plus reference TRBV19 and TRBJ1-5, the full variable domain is DGGITQSPKYLFRKEGQNVTLSCEQNLNHDAMYWYRQDPGQGLRLIYYSQIVNDFQKGDIAEGYSVSREKKESFPLTVTSAQKNPTAFYLCASNNPWRTGGRSNQPQHFGDGTRLSIL.

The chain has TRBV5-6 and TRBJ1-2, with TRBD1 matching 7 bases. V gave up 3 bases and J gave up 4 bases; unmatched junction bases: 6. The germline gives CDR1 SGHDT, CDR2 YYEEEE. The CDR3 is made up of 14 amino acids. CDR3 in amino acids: CASSSRDSFYGYTF. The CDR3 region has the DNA TGTGCCAGCAGCTCAAGGGACAGCTTCTATGGCTACACCTTC.

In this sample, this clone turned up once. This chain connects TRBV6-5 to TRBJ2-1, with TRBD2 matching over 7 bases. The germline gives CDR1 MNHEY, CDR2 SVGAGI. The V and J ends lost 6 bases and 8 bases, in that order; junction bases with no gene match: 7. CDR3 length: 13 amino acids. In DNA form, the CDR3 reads TGTGCCAGCAGCAGTGGACTAGTCCATGAGCAGTTCTTC. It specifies CASSSGLVHEQFF.

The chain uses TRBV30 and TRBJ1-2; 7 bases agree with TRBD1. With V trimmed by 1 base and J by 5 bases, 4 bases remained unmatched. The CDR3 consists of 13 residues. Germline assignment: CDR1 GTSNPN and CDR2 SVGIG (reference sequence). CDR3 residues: CAWSGQGVYGYTF. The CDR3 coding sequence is TGTGCCTGGAGTGGCCAGGGGGTATATGGCTACACCTTC.

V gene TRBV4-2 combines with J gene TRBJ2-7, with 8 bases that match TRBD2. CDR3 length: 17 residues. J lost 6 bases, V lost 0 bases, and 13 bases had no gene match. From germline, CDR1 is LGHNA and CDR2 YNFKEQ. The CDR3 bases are TGTGCCAGCAGCCAAGATAATCAGGCCGGGGGGGGTCCCGAGCAGTACTTC. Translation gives CASSQDNQAGGGPEQYF.

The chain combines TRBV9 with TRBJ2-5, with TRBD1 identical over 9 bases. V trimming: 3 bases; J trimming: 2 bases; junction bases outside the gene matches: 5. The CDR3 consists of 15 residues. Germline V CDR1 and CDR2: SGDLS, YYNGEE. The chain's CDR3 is CASSAGTGIQETQYF. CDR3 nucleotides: TGTGCCAGCAGCGCCGGGACAGGGATTCAAGAGACCCAGTACTTC.

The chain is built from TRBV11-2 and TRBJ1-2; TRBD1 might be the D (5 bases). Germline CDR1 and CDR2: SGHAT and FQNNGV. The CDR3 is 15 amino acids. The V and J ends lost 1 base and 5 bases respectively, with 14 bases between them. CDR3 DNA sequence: TGTGCCAGCAGCTTAGGGGGACTTGGGAGGTATGGCTACACCTTC. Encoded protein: CASSLGGLGRYGYTF.

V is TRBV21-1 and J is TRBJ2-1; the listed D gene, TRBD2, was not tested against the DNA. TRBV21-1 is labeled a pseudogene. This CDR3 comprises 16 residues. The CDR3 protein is CASSAGTSGGEDEQFF. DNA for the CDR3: TGTGCCAGCAGCGCCGGGACTAGCGGGGGGGAGGATGAGCAGTTCTTC.

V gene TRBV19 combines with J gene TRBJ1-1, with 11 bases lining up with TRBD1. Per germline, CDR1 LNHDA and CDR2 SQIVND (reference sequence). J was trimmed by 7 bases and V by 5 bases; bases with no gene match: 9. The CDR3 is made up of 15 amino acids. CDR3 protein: CASSLGTGGIGEAFF. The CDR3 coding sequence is TGTGCCAGTAGTCTAGGGACAGGGGGAATTGGTGAAGCTTTCTTT.